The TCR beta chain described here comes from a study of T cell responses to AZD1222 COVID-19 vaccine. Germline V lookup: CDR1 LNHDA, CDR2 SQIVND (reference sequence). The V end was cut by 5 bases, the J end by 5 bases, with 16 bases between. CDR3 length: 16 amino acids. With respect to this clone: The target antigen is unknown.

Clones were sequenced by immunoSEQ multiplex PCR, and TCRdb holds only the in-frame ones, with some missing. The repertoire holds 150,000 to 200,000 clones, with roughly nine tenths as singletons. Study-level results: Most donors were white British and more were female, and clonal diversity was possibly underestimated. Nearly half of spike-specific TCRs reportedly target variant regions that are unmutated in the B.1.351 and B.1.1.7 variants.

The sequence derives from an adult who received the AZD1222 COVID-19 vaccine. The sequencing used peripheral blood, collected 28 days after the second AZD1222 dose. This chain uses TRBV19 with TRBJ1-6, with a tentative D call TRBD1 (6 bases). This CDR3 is CASSRRVGQNNSPLHF. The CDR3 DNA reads TGTGCCAGTAGTCGACGCGTGGGACAAAATAATTCACCCCTCCACTTT.